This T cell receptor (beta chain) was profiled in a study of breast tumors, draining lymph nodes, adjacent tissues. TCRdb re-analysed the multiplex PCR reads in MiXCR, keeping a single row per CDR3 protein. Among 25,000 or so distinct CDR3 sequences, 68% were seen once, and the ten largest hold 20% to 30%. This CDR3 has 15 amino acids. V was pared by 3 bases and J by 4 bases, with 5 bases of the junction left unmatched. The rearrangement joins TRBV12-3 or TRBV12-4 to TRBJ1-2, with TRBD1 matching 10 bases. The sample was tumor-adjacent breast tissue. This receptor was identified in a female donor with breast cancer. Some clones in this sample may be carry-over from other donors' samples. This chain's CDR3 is CASSLDRGYGYGYTF. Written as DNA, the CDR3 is TGTGCCAGCAGTTTGGACAGGGGGTATGGCTATGGCTACACCTTC.